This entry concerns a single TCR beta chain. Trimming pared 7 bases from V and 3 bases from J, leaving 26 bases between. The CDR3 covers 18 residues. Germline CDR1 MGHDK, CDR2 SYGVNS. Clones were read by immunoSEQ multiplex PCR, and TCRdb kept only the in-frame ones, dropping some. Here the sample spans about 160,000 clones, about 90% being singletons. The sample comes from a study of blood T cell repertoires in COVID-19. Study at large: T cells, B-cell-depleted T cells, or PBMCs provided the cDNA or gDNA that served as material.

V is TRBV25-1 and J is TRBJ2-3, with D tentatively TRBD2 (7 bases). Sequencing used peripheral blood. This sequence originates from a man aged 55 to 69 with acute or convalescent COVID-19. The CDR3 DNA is TGTGCCAGCACCATAACCGCCGGATGGGGGGGCTTGACAGATACGCAGTATTTT. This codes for CASTITAGWGGLTDTQYF. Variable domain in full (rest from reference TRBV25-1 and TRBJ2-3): EADIYQTPRYLVIGTGKKITLECSQTMGHDKMYWYQQDPGMELHLIHYSYGVNSTEKGDLSSESTVSRIRTEHFPLTLESARPSHTSQYLCASTITAGWGGLTDTQYFGPGTRLTVL.